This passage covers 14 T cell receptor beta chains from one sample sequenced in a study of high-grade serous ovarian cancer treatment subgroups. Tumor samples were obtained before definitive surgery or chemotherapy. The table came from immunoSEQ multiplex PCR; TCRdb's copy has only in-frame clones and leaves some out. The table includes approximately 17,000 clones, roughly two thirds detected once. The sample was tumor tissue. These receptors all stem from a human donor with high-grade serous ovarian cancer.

In DNA form, the CDR3 reads TGTGCCAGCAGCGTAGCTGGGCTAGCGGGGAATAAACACACAGATACGCAGTATTTT. Amino acid sequence: CASSVAGLAGNKHTDTQYF. The chain is built from TRBV9 and TRBJ2-3; 9 nucleotides agree with TRBD2. Germline V lookup: CDR1 SGDLS, CDR2 YYNGEE. This CDR3 contains 19 residues. The V gene end was trimmed by 0 bases and the J gene end by 2 bases; junction bases not matched to a gene: 13.

CDR3 protein: CASSLKGTSGGRIYEQYF. In DNA, the CDR3 is TGTGCCAGCAGCTTAAAGGGGACTAGCGGGGGGAGGATCTACGAGCAGTACTTC. V and J are TRBV7-3 and TRBJ2-7; 15 bases fit TRBD2. V lost 1 base, J lost 3 bases, and 7 bases stayed unmatched. CDR1 is SGHTA and CDR2 is FQGTGA in the germline V gene. The CDR3 runs 18 residues.

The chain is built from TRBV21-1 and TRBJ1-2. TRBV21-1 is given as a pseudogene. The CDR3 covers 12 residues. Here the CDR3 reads CASSKAGDGYTF. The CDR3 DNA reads TGTGCCAGCAGCAAAGCAGGAGATGGCTACACCTTC.

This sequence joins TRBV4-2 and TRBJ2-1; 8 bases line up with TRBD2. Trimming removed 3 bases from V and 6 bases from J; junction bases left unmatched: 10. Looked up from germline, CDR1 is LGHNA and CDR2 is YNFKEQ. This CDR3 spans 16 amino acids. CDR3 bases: TGTGCCAGCAGCCACACCCCCGGGCGGGGGGCCAATGAGCAGTTCTTC. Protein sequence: CASSHTPGRGANEQFF.

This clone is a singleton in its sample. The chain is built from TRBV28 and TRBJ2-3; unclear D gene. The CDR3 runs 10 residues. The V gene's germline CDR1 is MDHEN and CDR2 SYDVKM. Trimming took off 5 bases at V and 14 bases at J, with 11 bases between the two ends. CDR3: CASSLNGVYF. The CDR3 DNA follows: TGTGCCAGCAGTCTGAATGGGGTGTATTTT.

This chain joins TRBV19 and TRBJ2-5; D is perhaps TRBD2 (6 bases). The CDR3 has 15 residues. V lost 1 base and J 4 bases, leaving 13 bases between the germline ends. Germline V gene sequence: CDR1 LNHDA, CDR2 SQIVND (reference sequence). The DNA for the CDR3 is TGTGCCAGTAGTATAGCGGGAAGGAGGGGAGAGACCCAGTACTTC. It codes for CASSIAGRRGETQYF.

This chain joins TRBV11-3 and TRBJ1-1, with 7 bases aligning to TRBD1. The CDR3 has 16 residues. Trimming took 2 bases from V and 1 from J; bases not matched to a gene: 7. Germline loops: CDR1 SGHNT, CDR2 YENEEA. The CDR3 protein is CASSLRGGAWNTEAFF. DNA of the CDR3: TGTGCCAGCAGCTTAAGAGGGGGCGCCTGGAACACTGAAGCTTTCTTT. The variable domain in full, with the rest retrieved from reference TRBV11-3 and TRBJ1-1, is EAGVVQSPRYKIIEKKQPVAFWCNPISGHNTLYWYLQNLGQGPELLIRYENEEAVDDSQLPKDRFSAERLKGVDSTLKIQPAELGDSAVYLCASSLRGGAWNTEAFFGQGTRLTVV.

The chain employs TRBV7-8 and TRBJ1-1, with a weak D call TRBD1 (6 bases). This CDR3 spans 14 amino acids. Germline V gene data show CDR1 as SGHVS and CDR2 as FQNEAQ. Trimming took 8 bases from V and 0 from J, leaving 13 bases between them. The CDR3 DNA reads TGTGCCAGCTCGCTAGGGACACTGAACACTGAAGCTTTCTTT. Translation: CASSLGTLNTEAFF.

The chain's CDR3 is CASSVGRGGTNEQFF. Written as DNA, the CDR3 is TGTGCCAGCAGCGTAGGACGGGGGGGAACCAACGAGCAGTTCTTC. The V call is TRBV9, the J call TRBJ2-1, with 8 bases that match TRBD2. Unmatched junction bases numbered 9, after V lost 0 bases and J lost 10 bases. This CDR3 has 15 amino acids. From germline, CDR1 is SGDLS and CDR2 YYNGEE.

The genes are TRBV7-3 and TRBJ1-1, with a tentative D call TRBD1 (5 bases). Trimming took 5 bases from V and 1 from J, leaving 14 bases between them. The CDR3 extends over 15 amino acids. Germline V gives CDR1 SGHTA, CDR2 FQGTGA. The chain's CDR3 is CASSPRGGRNTEAFF. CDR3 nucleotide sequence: TGTGCCAGCAGCCCCCGGGGGGGGAGGAACACTGAAGCTTTCTTT.

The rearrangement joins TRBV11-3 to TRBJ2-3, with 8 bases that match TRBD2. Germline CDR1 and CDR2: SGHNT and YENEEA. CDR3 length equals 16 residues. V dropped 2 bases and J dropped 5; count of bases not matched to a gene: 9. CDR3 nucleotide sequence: TGTGCCAGCAGCTTATCCCGGGGGGGCCTTATAGATACGCAGTATTTT. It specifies CASSLSRGGLIDTQYF.

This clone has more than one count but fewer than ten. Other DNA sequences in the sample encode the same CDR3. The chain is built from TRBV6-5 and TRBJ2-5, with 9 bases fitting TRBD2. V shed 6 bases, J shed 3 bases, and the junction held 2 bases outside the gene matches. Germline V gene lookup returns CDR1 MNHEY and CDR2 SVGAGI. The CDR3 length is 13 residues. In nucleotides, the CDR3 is TGTGCCAGCAGAGGGACTAGCAAAGAGACCCAGTACTTC. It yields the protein CASRGTSKETQYF.

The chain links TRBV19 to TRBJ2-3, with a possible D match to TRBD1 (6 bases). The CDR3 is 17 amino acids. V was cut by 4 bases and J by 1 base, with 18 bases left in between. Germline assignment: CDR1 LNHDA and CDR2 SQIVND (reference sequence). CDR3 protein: CASSRGKGGQRTDTQYF. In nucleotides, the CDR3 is TGTGCCAGTAGTAGGGGTAAAGGAGGACAGCGCACAGATACGCAGTATTTT.

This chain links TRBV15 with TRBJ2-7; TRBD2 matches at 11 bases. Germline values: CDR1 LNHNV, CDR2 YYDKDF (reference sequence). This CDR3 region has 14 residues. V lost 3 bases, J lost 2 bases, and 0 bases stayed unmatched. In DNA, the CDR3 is TGTGCCACCAGCAGGACTAGCGGGGCCTACGAGCAGTACTTC. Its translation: CATSRTSGAYEQYF.